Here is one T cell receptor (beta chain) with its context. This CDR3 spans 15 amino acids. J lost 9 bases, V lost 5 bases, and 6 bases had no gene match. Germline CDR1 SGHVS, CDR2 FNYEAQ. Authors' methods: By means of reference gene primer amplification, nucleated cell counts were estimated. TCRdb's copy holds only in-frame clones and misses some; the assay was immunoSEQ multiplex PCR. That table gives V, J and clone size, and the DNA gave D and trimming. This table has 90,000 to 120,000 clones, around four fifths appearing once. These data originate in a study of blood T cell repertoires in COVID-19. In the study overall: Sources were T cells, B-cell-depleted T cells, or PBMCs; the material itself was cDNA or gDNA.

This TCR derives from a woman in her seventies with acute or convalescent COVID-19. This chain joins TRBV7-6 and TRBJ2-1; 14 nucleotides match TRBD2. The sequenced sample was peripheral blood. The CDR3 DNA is TGTGCCAGCAGCCAGGGACTAGCGGGAGTGGGTGAGCAGTTCTTC. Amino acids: CASSQGLAGVGEQFF.